The subject of this entry is one T cell receptor (beta chain). The data stem from a study of cytomegalovirus exposure and HLA in healthy donors. Unmatched junction bases numbered 6, after V lost 5 bases and J lost 3 bases. Germline V gene data show CDR1 as ENHRY and CDR2 as SYGVKD. This CDR3 region has 15 residues. The primer mix had 60 Vbeta and 13 Jbeta primers. Sequenced by immunoSEQ multiplex PCR; TCRdb stores in-frame clones only, minus some. The sample includes 200,000 to 250,000 clones, approximately 82% seen only once; the top ten take 0.58%. The source material was PBMCs. The rearrangement joins TRBV10-3 to TRBJ1-1, with TRBD1 identical over 10 bases. The sequence derives from a woman in her forties in good health and CMV-seronegative. Here the CDR3 reads CAISRTGGGDTEAFF. The CDR3 nucleotides read TGTGCCATCAGTAGGACAGGGGGAGGAGACACTGAAGCTTTCTTT.